The text below deals with one TCR beta chain. This entry belongs to a study of blood T cells in healthy people across ages. Germline CDR1 KGHDR, CDR2 SFDVKD. Between the trimmed V and J ends, which lost 5 bases and 6 bases, there was a span of 17 bases. The CDR3 is made up of 15 amino acids. Next came a second PCR, run for roughly 6 to 11 cycles, which used a sample-barcoded 5' primer along with a J-beta primer mix. MiXCR, run by TCRdb on the 5' RACE reads, gives a single entry per CDR3 protein. Of about 1.8 million distinct CDR3 sequences in the sample, 40% to 55% were seen once. This receptor was obtained from a woman aged 40 to 50 in good health. The sequenced sample consisted of blood. V usage is TRBV24-1 and J usage is TRBJ2-3; D is perhaps TRBD2 (6 bases). The CDR3 DNA follows: TGTGCCACCAGTGGTTCGGCGGCGGGGTCGGATACGCAGTATTTT. Translating gives CATSGSAAGSDTQYF.